Following are 28 T cell receptor beta chains from one sample sequenced in a study of low-dose radiotherapy and immunotherapy resistance in tumors. Covering alpha and beta chains, TRAV- and TRBV-specific primers were used for the first-strand cDNA. TCRs underwent around 18 PCR cycles of amplification with a constant-region primer and V-primer adapter. TCRdb re-analysed the reads in MiXCR, keeping a single row per CDR3 protein. This table has 75,000 to 95,000 distinct CDR3 sequences, about 19% appearing once. This sample's time point: before trial treatment. Specimen: PBMCs, collected before treatment. These receptors all stem from a male donor with prostate cancer.

Note on this clonotype: Since a far larger clone is one base different, this is likely a read error. The chain has TRBV6-2 or TRBV6-3 and TRBJ2-1; 8 bases align to TRBD2. The length of the CDR3 is 16 residues. CDR1 and CDR2 (germline): MNHEY, SVGEGT. The CDR3 DNA follows: TGTGCCAGCGTGGGAAGGGGCGGGGGGCAATACAATGGGCAGTTCTTC. Protein: CASVGRGGGQYNGQFF.

This clonotype was picked up many times. The rearrangement uses TRBV19 and TRBJ2-2; 15 bases align to TRBD2. CDR3 length: 16 residues. Losses at the gene ends were 5 bases for V and 6 bases for J; bases not matched to a gene: 4. Germline loops: CDR1 LNHDA, CDR2 SQIVND (reference sequence). The CDR3 DNA reads TGTGCCAGTAGTTCCGGACTAGCGGGAGGGCCCGGGGAGCTGTTTTTT. Translation: CASSSGLAGGPGELFF.

Many counts were recorded for this clonotype. The rearrangement joins TRBV12-3 or TRBV12-4 to TRBJ1-1; possibly TRBD1 for D (6 bases). Trimming took 10 bases from V and 1 from J, leaving 13 bases between them. This CDR3 spans 13 amino acids. The CDR3 spells CATRDRTNTEAFF. The CDR3 DNA sequence: TGTGCCACGCGTGACAGGACGAACACTGAAGCTTTCTTT.

This clonotype showed up many times. Here the CDR3 reads CASSASGAGGGYEQFF. CDR3 nucleotide sequence: TGTGCCAGCAGCGCCTCGGGAGCGGGTGGAGGATATGAGCAGTTCTTC. The chain has TRBV5-4 and TRBJ2-1; weak D call: TRBD2 (6 bases). The CDR3 length is 16 residues. V shed 4 bases and J shed 8 bases, with 22 bases lying between them. Germline loops: CDR1 SGHNT, CDR2 YYREEE (reference sequence). Full variable domain (missing parts from reference TRBV5-4 and TRBJ2-1): ETGVTQSPTHLIKTRGQQVTLRCSSQSGHNTVSWYQQALGQGPQFIFQYYREEENGRGNFPPRFSGLQFPNYSSELNVNALELDDSALYLCASSASGAGGGYEQFFGPGTRLTVL.

This clonotype has ten or more counts. This chain uses TRBV7-9 with TRBJ2-1; D might be TRBD2 (6 bases). The CDR3 runs to 13 residues. CDR1 SEHNR and CDR2 FQNEAQ come from the germline V gene (reference sequence). Trimming cost V 6 bases and J 0 bases, with 6 bases left between them. Here the CDR3 DNA reads TGTGCCAGCAGTAGCGGCTCCTACAATGAGCAGTTCTTC. The encoded protein is CASSSGSYNEQFF.

This clonotype was counted many times. This chain connects TRBV7-2 to TRBJ2-2; TRBD2 matches at 9 bases. Trimming took 5 bases from V and 3 from J; bases not matched to a gene: 10. Germline V gene sequence: CDR1 SGHTA, CDR2 FQGNSA. The CDR3 totals 17 residues. CDR3 region: CASSPSGRGGHTGELFF. The DNA for the CDR3 is TGTGCCAGCAGCCCCTCGGGGCGGGGGGGCCACACCGGGGAGCTGTTTTTT.

The chain uses TRBV20-1 and TRBJ1-2; D is ambiguous. This CDR3 spans 15 amino acids. The germline V gene encodes CDR1 DFQATT and CDR2 SNEGSKA (reference sequence). Trimming pared 5 bases from V and 1 base from J, leaving 17 bases between. CDR3 sequence (DNA): TGCAGTGCTCGGACCCTTCGGACCGATAACTATGGCTACACCTTC. Protein product: CSARTLRTDNYGYTF.

The table lists this clonotype with a count of one. The chain combines TRBV3-1 with TRBJ2-7, with TRBD1 matching 10 bases. The CDR3 runs 14 residues. Unmatched junction bases numbered 5, after V lost 3 bases and J lost 6 bases. Germline CDR1 and CDR2: LGHDT and YNNKEL (reference sequence). This CDR3 reads CASSQPGTGAEQYF. In DNA form, the CDR3 reads TGTGCCAGCAGCCAGCCCGGGACAGGGGCCGAGCAGTACTTC.

At least ten counts were recorded for this clonotype. The V call is TRBV20-1, the J call TRBJ1-6, with D uncertain. Germline CDR1 reads DFQATT; CDR2 reads SNEGSKA (reference sequence). Trimming pared 0 bases from V and 0 bases from J, leaving 12 bases between. The CDR3 spans 17 residues. CDR3 sequence reads: CSARDRALSSYNSPLHF. The DNA of the CDR3 is TGCAGTGCTAGAGATCGGGCCTTAAGCTCCTATAATTCACCCCTCCACTTT.

V is TRBV6-2 or TRBV6-3 and J is TRBJ1-1; D is possibly TRBD1 (5 bases). Germline CDR1 MNHEY, CDR2 SVGEGT. The CDR3 length is 18 residues. V was pared by 7 bases and J by 0 bases, with 24 bases between. CDR3 in DNA: TGTGCCAGCACCAAGAGGGCAGGGCTGGAATTCGTGAACACTGAAGCTTTCTTT. Protein product: CASTKRAGLEFVNTEAFF.

This clonotype was seen many times. The chain has TRBV5-1 and TRBJ2-3, with D possibly being TRBD2 (5 bases). Trimming stripped 1 base from V and 4 bases from J, with 13 bases between. Germline V gene lookup returns CDR1 SGHRS and CDR2 YFSETQ. The CDR3 has 15 amino acids. For the CDR3, the DNA is TGCGCCAGCAGCTTGCGAGGGTTTGTTGCAGATACGCAGTATTTT. Translation: CASSLRGFVADTQYF. Using reference TRBV5-1 and TRBJ2-3 for the parts outside the CDR3, the full variable domain is KAGVTQTPRYLIKTRGQQVTLSCSPISGHRSVSWYQQTPGQGLQFLFEYFSETQRNKGNFPGRFSGRQFSNSRSEMNVSTLELGDSALYLCASSLRGFVADTQYFGPGTRLTVL.

Details on this clonotype: A much larger clone sits a single nucleotide away, making a read error possible. Since no conserved phenylalanine or tryptophan closes the CDR3, a read error is the likely cause. The chain is built from TRBV19 and TRBJ2-7, with D tentatively TRBD1 (6 bases). The germline CDR1 and CDR2 sequences are LNHDA and SQIVND (reference sequence). The CDR3 has 14 amino acids. Trimming stripped 4 bases from V and 4 bases from J, with 14 bases between. Written as DNA, the CDR3 is TGTGCCAGTAGTACCGGACAGAGAACTTACGAGCAGTACCTC. Its protein is CASSTGQRTYEQYL.

This clonotype was observed at least ten times. The junction differs from germline at one of its ends, possibly a read error. The V call is TRBV6-2 or TRBV6-3, the J call TRBJ2-2; perhaps TRBD2 as D (5 bases). CDR1 and CDR2 (germline): MNHEY, SVGEGT. The CDR3 covers 12 residues. This CDR3 reads CASSYSAGVLFF. CDR3 sequence (DNA): TGTGCCAGCAGTTACTCGGCCGGGGTGCTGTTTTTT.

This clonotype was found many times. V gene TRBV12-3 or TRBV12-4 combines with J gene TRBJ2-3; TRBD2 matches 9 bases. The ends lost 5 bases at V and 2 bases at J; junction bases unmatched: 8. This CDR3 has 16 amino acids. In DNA, the CDR3 is TGTGCCAGCAGTCACCGACTAGCGGAAACCACAGATACGCAGTATTTT. The encoded protein is CASSHRLAETTDTQYF.

Ten or more counts support this clonotype. This chain joins TRBV18 and TRBJ1-1; D uncertain. This CDR3 contains 13 residues. Trimming took off 8 bases at V and 1 base at J, with 11 bases between the two ends. Germline-derived CDR1 and CDR2 are KGHSH and LQKENI. This CDR3 reads CASATKGNTEAFF. The CDR3 nucleotides are TGTGCCAGCGCTACCAAGGGGAACACTGAAGCTTTCTTT.

A few counts support this clonotype. The CDR3 nucleotides are TGTGCCAGCAGTGACTCGGCGAAAAACAGGTTCTACGAGCAGCAGTACTTC. Protein: CASSDSAKNRFYEQQYF. The chain carries TRBV25-1 and TRBJ2-7; TRBD1 is a possible D gene (5 bases). In germline, CDR1 is MGHDK, CDR2 SYGVNS. The length of the CDR3 is 17 residues. V was pared by 3 bases and J by 8 bases, with 26 bases between.

There are many counts of this clonotype. A much larger clone is a single base away; this may be a read error. The chain couples TRBV5-1 to TRBJ1-1; TRBD1 might be the D (6 bases). Germline CDR1 SGHRS, CDR2 YFSETQ. The CDR3 extends over 13 amino acids. Here the CDR3 DNA reads TGCTCCAGCAGCATGGACAGAGCTTTTGAAGCTTTCTTT. It is translated as CSSSMDRAFEAFF.

This clonotype was picked up many times. The chain joins TRBV14 to TRBJ2-7; possible D gene TRBD1, 6 bases. The CDR3 consists of 14 residues. Germline loops: CDR1 SGHDN, CDR2 FVKESK. Trimming removed 1 base at V and 3 bases at J, with 10 bases between. CDR3 sequence reads: CASSQGVGGYEQYF. For the CDR3, the DNA is TGTGCCAGCAGCCAAGGCGTAGGGGGCTACGAGCAGTACTTC. Based on the CDR3 plus reference TRBV14 and TRBJ2-7, the full variable domain is EAGVTQFPSHSVIEKGQTVTLRCDPISGHDNLYWYRRVMGKEIKFLLHFVKESKQDESGMPNNRFLAERTGGTYSTLKVQPAELEDSGVYFCASSQGVGGYEQYFGPGTRLTVT.

The chain has TRBV5-1 and TRBJ2-5; D remains unclear. Trimming cost V 7 bases and J 3 bases, with 4 bases left between them. Per germline, CDR1 SGHRS and CDR2 YFSETQ. The length of the CDR3 is 10 residues. The CDR3 coding sequence is TGCGCCAGCGGAGAAGAGACCCAGTACTTC. Translating gives CASGEETQYF.

This clonotype occurred many times. The J gene is TRBJ2-7, the V gene TRBV19; 11 bases fit TRBD2. The ends lost 1 base at V and 7 bases at J; junction bases unmatched: 9. CDR1 and CDR2 from the germline V gene are LNHDA and SQIVND (reference sequence). The CDR3 extends over 16 amino acids. The CDR3 DNA is TGTGCCAGTAGTATAGGACTAGCGGGAACTACGGGGGAGCAGTACTTC. This sequence encodes CASSIGLAGTTGEQYF.

This clonotype was seen repeatedly, ten times or more. The V and J genes are TRBV5-1 and TRBJ2-4; 8 bases align to TRBD1. This CDR3 has 17 amino acids. J lost 0 bases, V lost 0 bases, and 5 bases had no gene match. Germline CDR1 is SGHRS and CDR2 is YFSETQ. The CDR3 sequence is CASSLASGGLAKNIQYF. CDR3 coding DNA: TGCGCCAGCAGCTTGGCCTCAGGGGGCTTAGCCAAAAACATTCAGTACTTC. The whole variable domain, filled in from reference TRBV5-1 and TRBJ2-4, reads KAGVTQTPRYLIKTRGQQVTLSCSPISGHRSVSWYQQTPGQGLQFLFEYFSETQRNKGNFPGRFSGRQFSNSRSEMNVSTLELGDSALYLCASSLASGGLAKNIQYFGAGTRLSVL.

The V call is TRBV28, the J call TRBJ2-5; 16 bases line up with TRBD2. Germline V gene data show CDR1 as MDHEN and CDR2 as SYDVKM. Trimming removed 6 bases from V and 5 bases from J; junction bases left unmatched: 6. The CDR3 totals 16 residues. CDR3 residues: CASRSGLAGGPETQYF. Here the CDR3 DNA reads TGTGCCAGCAGATCGGGACTAGCGGGGGGGCCGGAGACCCAGTACTTC.

Many counts were recorded for this clonotype. The chain combines TRBV19 with TRBJ2-2; TRBD1 aligns across 8 bases. CDR3 length equals 15 residues. From germline, CDR1 is LNHDA and CDR2 SQIVND (reference sequence). Germline trimming cut 5 bases from V and 3 bases from J; bases unmatched to any gene: 5. The CDR3 bases are TGTGCCAGTAGTTCTTGGACAGGGCACACCGGGGAGCTGTTTTTT. It translates to CASSSWTGHTGELFF. The full variable domain, its missing parts supplied by reference TRBV19 and TRBJ2-2, is DGGITQSPKYLFRKEGQNVTLSCEQNLNHDAMYWYRQDPGQGLRLIYYSQIVNDFQKGDIAEGYSVSREKKESFPLTVTSAQKNPTAFYLCASSSWTGHTGELFFGEGSRLTVL.

This clonotype was picked up many times. The V gene is TRBV15, the J gene TRBJ2-1, with D possibly matching TRBD1 (5 bases). Germline V gene lookup returns CDR1 LNHNV and CDR2 YYDKDF (reference sequence). This CDR3 has 15 amino acids. The V end lost 0 bases, the J end lost 6 bases, and 12 bases lay between the germline ends. The CDR3 loop reads CATSRDTGKGNEQFF. CDR3 coding DNA: TGTGCCACCAGCAGAGATACAGGCAAGGGCAATGAGCAGTTCTTC.

Details on this clonotype: A far larger clone is only one base removed, so a read error is likely. The chain couples TRBV7-9 to TRBJ2-5; the match to TRBD1 covers 9 bases. Germline CDR1 reads SEHNR; CDR2 reads FQNEAQ (reference sequence). CDR3 length equals 15 residues. CDR3 sequence reads: CDSSVRDRALETQYF. CDR3 in DNA: TGTGACAGCAGCGTCCGGGACAGGGCGTTGGAGACCCAGTACTTC.

Concerning this clonotype itself: It differs at one base from a far larger clone, so likely a read error. This sequence joins TRBV6-6 and TRBJ2-3; D is perhaps TRBD2 (6 bases). Germline CDR1 is MNHNY and CDR2 is SVGAGI (reference sequence). This CDR3 contains 14 residues. Here the CDR3 reads CASSLRLVADTLYF. The DNA of the CDR3 is TGTGCCAGCAGCCTAAGACTAGTGGCAGATACGCTGTATTTT.

In its sample, this clonotype was seen many times. The chain recombines TRBV5-1 with TRBJ2-7, with 8 bases fitting TRBD2. Per germline, CDR1 SGHRS and CDR2 YFSETQ. J was trimmed by 7 bases and V by 4 bases; bases with no gene match: 7. This CDR3 has 13 residues. CDR3 sequence: CASSHGGGSEQYF. CDR3 DNA sequence: TGCGCCAGCAGCCACGGGGGGGGGTCGGAGCAGTACTTC.

At least ten counts were recorded for this clonotype. The genes are TRBV27 and TRBJ1-3; the D is unclear. CDR1 is MNHEY, CDR2 SMNVEV, per germline (reference sequence). The length of the CDR3 is 16 residues. V was pared by 0 bases and J by 0 bases, with 9 bases between. The CDR3 is CASSLSGSISGNTIYF. The CDR3 nucleotides read TGTGCCAGCAGTTTATCTGGCAGTATCTCTGGAAACACCATATATTTT.